Here is one T cell receptor (beta chain) with its context. Antigen unknown. This sample is part of a study of identifying expanded T cells in peripheral blood. Measured with immunoSEQ multiplex PCR; TCRdb has only the in-frame clones, and not every one. Of about 100,000 clones in the sample, 75% to 90% were seen once. Whole-study findings and limits: Variance in clone template counts between roughly 2-week samples significantly increased with total template count across all healthy donors.

Trimming stripped 5 bases from V and 3 bases from J, with 11 bases between. The CDR3 spans 13 residues. CDR1 is SNHLY, CDR2 FYNNEI, per germline. Material: blood. The receptor was isolated from a person aged 18 to 75 in good health. The J gene is TRBJ2-7, the V gene TRBV2, with D possibly TRBD1 on 6 matching bases. The CDR3 region has the DNA TGTGCCAGCAGTCTCCGGGACATCTACGAGCAGTACTTC. Its protein is CASSLRDIYEQYF.